The 32 T cell receptor beta chains in this list originate from one sample, sequenced in a study of shared clonotypes between healthy human individuals. The data were produced by immunoSEQ multiplex PCR, yet TCRdb's version contains in-frame clones alone and is incomplete. The data contain some 350,000 clones, around two thirds of them singletons. Sequencing was carried out using memory CD4+ T cells sorted from blood. Subset of the sample: CD45RA-negative fraction. All receptors come from a man between 25 and 39 years old in good health.

The chain combines TRBV6-4 with TRBJ2-1, with D unresolved. Trimming left V 8 bases short and J 8 bases short, with 22 bases between. This CDR3 has 15 amino acids. Germline-derived CDR1 and CDR2 are MRHNA and SNTAGT. The CDR3 region has the DNA TGTGCCAGCGCCCCGCACGCGAACGCGTTGGATGAGCAGTTCTTC. It translates to CASAPHANALDEQFF.

This clone occurred a few times. V is TRBV5-4 and J is TRBJ2-5; D unresolved. There are 16 residues in the CDR3. Germline values: CDR1 SGHNT, CDR2 YYREEE (reference sequence). Trimming shortened V by 0 bases and J by 1 base, and 13 bases separated the two germline ends. The CDR3 loop is CASSLAGSRFQETQYF. The CDR3 DNA sequence: TGTGCCAGCAGCTTGGCTGGTAGCAGGTTCCAAGAGACCCAGTACTTC.

V is TRBV10-1 and J is TRBJ2-1, with D perhaps matching TRBD1 (6 bases). The CDR3 contains 11 residues. CDR1 is WNHNN, CDR2 SYGVQD, per germline (reference sequence). Trimming cost V 6 bases and J 12 bases, with 12 bases left between them. DNA for the CDR3: TGCGCCAGCAGCCAAGACAGGAGGCAGTTCTTC. This gives the protein CASSQDRRQFF.

V gene TRBV5-6 combines with J gene TRBJ1-1; D is uncertain. The CDR3 covers 16 residues. V lost 0 bases to trimming and J lost 0 bases, with 12 bases between them. The germline gives CDR1 SGHDT, CDR2 YYEEEE. The CDR3 loop is CASSLVQDFMNTEAFF. CDR3 in DNA: TGTGCCAGCAGCTTGGTTCAGGATTTCATGAACACTGAAGCTTTCTTT.

The chain joins TRBV5-1 to TRBJ2-1, with 8 bases lining up with TRBD1. Germline V gene sequence: CDR1 SGHRS, CDR2 YFSETQ. V shed 4 bases, J shed 8 bases, and the junction held 8 bases outside the gene matches. The CDR3 spans 14 residues. The CDR3 coding sequence is TGCGCCAGCAGCCCCGGACAGGGAATATATGAGCAGTTCTTC. Protein sequence: CASSPGQGIYEQFF.

This chain connects TRBV6-5 to TRBJ2-7; the match to TRBD2 covers 7 bases. Germline-derived CDR1 and CDR2 are MNHEY and SVGAGI. V shed 4 bases, J shed 0 bases, and the junction held 3 bases outside the gene matches. This CDR3 contains 14 residues. The CDR3 loop reads CASSLTSSSYEQYF. CDR3 nucleotide sequence: TGTGCCAGCAGTTTGACTAGCAGCTCCTACGAGCAGTACTTC.

The chain couples TRBV7-6 to TRBJ2-5, with D tentatively TRBD1 (6 bases). Deletions cut 5 bases from V and 0 bases from J, with 16 bases between. CDR1 SGHVS and CDR2 FNYEAQ come from the germline V gene. The CDR3 has 16 amino acids. The chain's CDR3 is CASSTGQRSNQETQYF. The CDR3 nucleotides read TGTGCCAGCAGCACCGGACAGCGATCTAACCAAGAGACCCAGTACTTC.

The rearrangement links TRBV5-4 to TRBJ1-1; TRBD1 might be the D (5 bases). Trimming removed 5 bases from V and 1 base from J, with 12 bases in between. The CDR3 contains 14 residues. Germline CDR1 is SGHNT and CDR2 is YYREEE (reference sequence). The DNA of the CDR3 is TGTGCCAGCAGTCTCTTAACAGGGAACACTGAAGCTTTCTTT. Encoded protein: CASSLLTGNTEAFF.

On this clone itself: At the DNA level, this CDR3 is encoded by other sequences in the same sample as well. The V and J genes are TRBV19 and TRBJ1-1, with D possibly being TRBD1 (6 bases). Trimming shortened V by 2 bases and J by 1 base, and 11 bases separated the two germline ends. CDR1 LNHDA and CDR2 SQIVND come from the germline V gene (reference sequence). CDR3 size: 15 residues. The DNA for the CDR3 is TGTGCCAGTAGTATACCCACAGGGTCGAACACTGAAGCTTTCTTT. Encoded protein: CASSIPTGSNTEAFF.

The chain has TRBV29-1 and TRBJ2-1; D call uncertain. The V end lost 5 bases, the J end lost 0 bases, and 20 bases lay between the germline ends. Germline CDR1 and CDR2: SQVTM and ANQGSEA. This CDR3 is built from 17 residues. The CDR3 nucleotides read TGCAGCGTTAGCCCATCGCTCGGCAGAGCCTCCTACAATGAGCAGTTCTTC. This gives the protein CSVSPSLGRASYNEQFF.

The CDR3 sequence is CASSPETGATEQYF. For the CDR3, the DNA is TGTGCCAGCTCACCGGAGACAGGGGCGACCGAGCAGTACTTC. The rearrangement uses TRBV18 and TRBJ2-7; TRBD1 matches at 8 bases. Germline V gene data show CDR1 as KGHSH and CDR2 as LQKENI. The junction had 7 bases not matched to a gene; V was cut back by 3 bases and J by 6 bases. The CDR3 is made up of 14 amino acids.

This clone is judged medium-sized. The CDR3 DNA follows: TGTGCCAGCAGCCGAGGACAGGGAGACGTCAATGAGCAGTTCTTC. It translates to CASSRGQGDVNEQFF. The V and J genes are TRBV7-9 and TRBJ2-1; the match to TRBD1 covers 8 bases. Germline assignment: CDR1 SEHNR and CDR2 FQNEAQ (reference sequence). This CDR3 comprises 15 residues. The V and J ends lost 5 bases and 6 bases, in that order; junction bases with no gene match: 9.

This clone was picked up one time. The chain has TRBV7-9 and TRBJ1-1; the D gene is possibly TRBD1 (5 bases). In germline, CDR1 is SEHNR, CDR2 FQNEAQ (reference sequence). This CDR3 is 18 amino acids long. The V gene lost 6 bases and the J gene lost 1 base, with 24 bases spanning the gap. CDR3 in DNA: TGTGCCAGCAGATGGGGGGTCTTGAGGTTCGGGAGGAACACTGAAGCTTTCTTT. Translating gives CASRWGVLRFGRNTEAFF.

This clone was counted many times. The rearrangement joins TRBV5-1 to TRBJ2-5, with D possibly TRBD1 on 6 matching bases. The germline CDR1 and CDR2 sequences are SGHRS and YFSETQ. CDR3 length: 16 amino acids. V was cut by 5 bases and J by 1 base, with 18 bases left in between. The CDR3 nucleotides read TGCGCCAGCAGTCGGCGGGTCCAGGGGTTCCAAGAGACCCAGTACTTC. This sequence encodes CASSRRVQGFQETQYF.

The chain has TRBV7-2 and TRBJ2-1; TRBD2 aligns across 12 bases. V was clipped by 7 bases and J by 4 bases; unmatched bases: 8. This CDR3 has 16 residues. Germline loops: CDR1 SGHTA, CDR2 FQGNSA. The CDR3 spells CASTQSGTSGYNEQFF. For the CDR3, the DNA is TGTGCCAGCACCCAATCGGGGACTAGCGGGTACAATGAGCAGTTCTTC.

The chain is built from TRBV6-1 and TRBJ2-1; TRBD2 is a possible D gene (6 bases). Germline V gives CDR1 MNHNS, CDR2 SASEGT. The CDR3 totals 15 residues. V lost 7 bases and J 0 bases, leaving 13 bases between the germline ends. CDR3: CASNGRLSSYNEQFF. The DNA for the CDR3 is TGTGCCAGCAACGGGAGATTGAGCTCCTACAATGAGCAGTTCTTC.

Only a few counts were recorded for this clone. The chain recombines TRBV7-3 with TRBJ2-2; 7 nucleotides align to TRBD1. V lost 1 base and J lost 4; bases outside the gene matches: 15. CDR1 is SGHTA and CDR2 is FQGTGA in the germline V gene. There are 19 residues in the CDR3. In DNA, the CDR3 is TGTGCCAGCAGCTTAAACCCCCCCGGGCAGGGACAGCCCACCGGGGAGCTGTTTTTT. Amino acid sequence: CASSLNPPGQGQPTGELFF.

This clone was seen just once. V and J are TRBV10-3 and TRBJ2-3; the match to TRBD2 covers 12 bases. This CDR3 contains 17 residues. J lost 3 bases, V lost 6 bases, and 10 bases had no gene match. In germline, CDR1 is ENHRY, CDR2 SYGVKD. CDR3 region: CAISAGTSGYRTDTQYF. In DNA, the CDR3 is TGTGCCATCAGCGCCGGGACTAGCGGGTACCGAACAGATACGCAGTATTTT.

The rearrangement joins TRBV15 to TRBJ2-5; 7 bases map to TRBD1. V was pared by 3 bases and J by 0 bases, with 1 base of the junction left unmatched. This CDR3 comprises 14 residues. CDR1 and CDR2 (germline): LNHNV, YYDKDF (reference sequence). The CDR3 DNA follows: TGTGCCACCAGCAGGACAGGGAACCAAGAGACCCAGTACTTC. Translation: CATSRTGNQETQYF. Filled out from reference TRBV15 and TRBJ2-5, the complete variable domain reads DAMVIQNPRYQVTQFGKPVTLSCSQTLNHNVMYWYQQKSSQAPKLLFHYYDKDFNNEADTPDNFQSRRPNTSFCFLDIRSPGLGDTAMYLCATSRTGNQETQYFGPGTRLLVL.

The chain combines TRBV7-1 with TRBJ1-2; D remains ambiguous. TRBV7-1 is treated as an ORF (open reading frame) with a function not yet certain. The CDR3 length is 16 residues. V was shortened by 5 bases and J by 4 bases, with 20 bases between the two germline ends. This CDR3 is CASSLRNEGKTYGYTF. In nucleotides, the CDR3 is TGTGCCAGCAGCCTAAGGAACGAGGGAAAGACCTATGGCTACACCTTC.

The genes are TRBV30 and TRBJ1-4; no clear D gene. CDR1 is GTSNPN, CDR2 SVGIG, per germline (reference sequence). The CDR3 contains 12 residues. V dropped 0 bases and J dropped 4 bases, with 3 bases sitting between them. This chain's CDR3 is CAWSVDNEKLFF. The CDR3 DNA reads TGTGCCTGGAGTGTGGATAATGAAAAACTGTTTTTT.

The J gene is TRBJ2-3, the V gene TRBV6-6; tentative D call: TRBD2 (6 bases). Trimming pared 8 bases from V and 6 bases from J, leaving 12 bases between. The CDR3 runs to 12 residues. Germline-derived CDR1 and CDR2 are MNHNY and SVGAGI (reference sequence). In DNA form, the CDR3 reads TGTGCCAGCGGGACTTCGGCGGATACGCAGTATTTT. It translates to CASGTSADTQYF.

The gene calls are TRBV4-1 and TRBJ2-3, with 9 positions matching TRBD1. The CDR3 consists of 16 residues. CDR1 is MGHRA, CDR2 YSYEKL, per germline. With 1 base clipped from V and 5 bases from J, the junction kept 7 bases outside the gene matches. CDR3 bases: TGCGCCAGCAGCCAAGCCGGGACAGGGACGGGAGATACGCAGTATTTT. Its protein product is CASSQAGTGTGDTQYF.

The chain joins TRBV5-1 to TRBJ2-7; D is possibly TRBD2 (6 bases). The CDR3 runs to 16 residues. Germline V gene data show CDR1 as SGHRS and CDR2 as YFSETQ. V was clipped by 0 bases and J by 3 bases, with 16 bases between them. DNA of the CDR3: TGCGCCAGCAGCTTGGAAATTCGGGAGCTACGCTACGAGCAGTACTTC. Its protein is CASSLEIRELRYEQYF.

The V and J genes are TRBV18 and TRBJ2-5; D gene ambiguous. The germline gives CDR1 KGHSH, CDR2 LQKENI. The CDR3 is 14 amino acids. Trimming left V 5 bases short and J 0 bases short, with 10 bases between. The CDR3, as DNA: TGTGCCAGCTCAACTGGACGGAACCAAGAGACCCAGTACTTC. It specifies CASSTGRNQETQYF.

The chain employs TRBV19 and TRBJ2-2; 7 bases match TRBD1. The CDR3 has 18 residues. V dropped 1 base and J dropped 4; count of bases not matched to a gene: 12. Germline V gene lookup returns CDR1 LNHDA and CDR2 SQIVND (reference sequence). CDR3 nucleotides: TGTGCCAGTAGTATAGGACAGGGTGCTCGACGGGGCACCGGGGAGCTGTTTTTT. Encoded protein: CASSIGQGARRGTGELFF.

The chain joins TRBV15 to TRBJ2-7; D might be TRBD2 (6 bases). Per germline, CDR1 LNHNV and CDR2 YYDKDF (reference sequence). The CDR3 is 16 amino acids. The ends were cut back, 0 bases at V and 3 bases at J, with 15 bases in the middle. In DNA form, the CDR3 reads TGTGCCACCAGCAGAGACCCCCCGCGGGACCACTACGAGCAGTACTTC. Protein product: CATSRDPPRDHYEQYF.

This clone showed up just once. The chain links TRBV5-4 to TRBJ2-2; unclear D gene. Germline V CDR1 and CDR2: SGHNT, YYREEE (reference sequence). CDR3 size: 15 residues. With 0 bases removed from V and 1 base from J, the gap between germline ends came to 7 bases. The chain's CDR3 is CASSLDRLNTGELFF. As DNA, the CDR3 is TGTGCCAGCAGCTTGGACAGATTGAACACCGGGGAGCTGTTTTTT.

CDR3 loop: CASSPVKGVISNQPQHF. The CDR3, as DNA: TGTGCCAGCTCACCAGTCAAGGGGGTTATCAGCAATCAGCCCCAGCATTTT. The chain couples TRBV18 to TRBJ1-5; TRBD1 is a possible D gene (6 bases). The length of the CDR3 is 17 residues. Trimming removed 2 bases at V and 1 base at J, with 15 bases between. Germline assignment: CDR1 KGHSH and CDR2 LQKENI.

The J gene is TRBJ2-1, the V gene TRBV14; 11 bases align to TRBD2. This CDR3 spans 18 amino acids. Germline V gene lookup returns CDR1 SGHDN and CDR2 FVKESK. V dropped 4 bases and J dropped 3; count of bases not matched to a gene: 11. CDR3 bases: TGTGCCAGCAGCCTAGGACTAGCGGGTCACGGAGGCTACAATGAGCAGTTCTTC. Protein sequence: CASSLGLAGHGGYNEQFF.

This clone appeared a few times. The J gene is TRBJ1-4, the V gene TRBV27, with D tentatively TRBD1 (6 bases). V lost 6 bases to trimming and J lost 4 bases, with 15 bases between them. This CDR3 contains 15 residues. Germline V CDR1 and CDR2: MNHEY, SMNVEV (reference sequence). DNA of the CDR3: TGTGCCAGCAGACGGGGGCGGAATGTTAATGAAAAACTGTTTTTT. Translation gives CASRRGRNVNEKLFF.

As regards this clone: This may stem from a read error, because a much larger clone lies one nucleotide away. Here the CDR3 reads CASSVERGDEQFF. CDR3 coding DNA: TGTGCCAGCAGTGTTGAAAGGGGCGATGAGCAGTTCTTC. The V gene is TRBV2, the J gene TRBJ2-1; TRBD1 is a possible D gene (5 bases). Germline lookup yields CDR1 SNHLY and CDR2 FYNNEI. Between the trimmed V and J ends, which lost 4 bases and 8 bases, there was a span of 12 bases. This CDR3 is 13 amino acids long.